A single sample is the source of the 13 T cell receptor gamma chains below, sequenced in a study of Vδ1+ human thymocytes (dated by TCRdb to the late 2010s). Findings and caveats that apply to the study as a whole: The thymic TRG and TRD repertoires appeared highly polyclonal, with Gaussian CDR3 length distributions, in contrast to the oligoclonal repertoires of peripheral blood.

The sequencer listed for this sample is Illumina MiSeq. RNA extraction was carried out with the RNeasy mini kit, and reverse transcription was then done using Superscript III. CDR3 amplicons were produced by multiplex PCR using pooled V-gene forward primers and a constant-region reverse primer with Illumina adaptor overhangs. Via CATT, TCRdb reprocessed the public reads, and rows with identical DNA were then joined. For this sample the table gives tens of thousands of gamma-chain clones, of which roughly an eighth were detected only once. About 2% of the sample is held by the ten biggest clonotypes. These receptors have no identified antigens. The sample comprised Vdelta1+ gamma-delta thymocytes from the thymus. What the cell subset or site label conveys for this sample: FACS-sorted CD3+ TCRalphabeta- TCRVdelta1+ TCRVdelta2- thymocytes. The receptors come from a child under three years old who had congenital heart surgery.

This chain links TRGV4 with TRGJ1 or TRGJ2. V lost 5 bases to trimming and J lost 11 bases; unmatched junction nucleotides: 15. The CDR3 is 13 residues long. The germline gives CDR1 EGSTGY, CDR2 YDSYTSSV. CDR3 amino acids: CATWGLGSGEKLF. In nucleotides, the CDR3 is TGTGCCACCTGGGGCCTTGGGTCGGGGGAGAAACTCTTT.

This clone was seen a few times. A junction end diverges from the germline sequence, so it may reflect a read error. The chain carries TRGV4 and TRGJ1 or TRGJ2. The CDR3 spans 14 residues. Germline-derived CDR1 and CDR2 are EGSTGY and YDSYTSSV. This CDR3 is CATWNGPPPYKKLF. CDR3 DNA sequence: TGTGCCACCTGGAATGGGCCTCCGCCTTATAAGAAACTCTTT.

This clone was picked up a small number of times. This chain connects TRGV8 to TRGJ1 or TRGJ2. Germline V gives CDR1 VENAVY, CDR2 YDSYNSRV. CDR3 length equals 17 residues. V lost 4 bases to trimming and J lost 3 bases; unmatched junction nucleotides: 18. Here the CDR3 reads CATWDPGEGGIYYKKLF. The CDR3 DNA is TGTGCCACCTGGGACCCCGGAGAGGGGGGGATTTATTATAAGAAACTCTTT.

This clone was seen more than once but under ten times. V is TRGV2 and J is TRGJ1 or TRGJ2. The CDR3 consists of 14 residues. After removal of 0 bases from V and 3 bases from J, the junction contained 5 bases not matched to a gene. Germline V gene data show CDR1 as EGSNGY and CDR2 as YDSYNSKV. CDR3 in DNA: TGTGCCACCTGGGACGGGGCCCCTTATTATAAGAAACTCTTT. This codes for CATWDGAPYYKKLF.

V and J are TRGV2 and TRGJ1 or TRGJ2. Looked up from germline, CDR1 is EGSNGY and CDR2 is YDSYNSKV. The CDR3 contains 12 residues. J lost 12 bases, V lost 4 bases, and 12 bases had no gene match. CDR3 amino acids: CATWELDKGKLF. Here the CDR3 DNA reads TGTGCCACCTGGGAATTGGATAAGGGGAAACTCTTT.

No V gene was called, though TRGJ1 or TRGJ2 was called as the J gene. The length of the CDR3 is 9 residues. CDR3 sequence reads: CATRKTKLF. The CDR3 DNA reads TGCGCAACAAGGAAGACGAAACTCTTT.

This clone has a handful of counts. Relative to the germline gene, one junction end is altered; a read error may explain this. The chain is built from TRGV4 and TRGJ1 or TRGJ2. CDR1 is EGSTGY and CDR2 is YDSYTSSV in the germline V gene. The CDR3 totals 15 residues. CDR3 residues: CATWDGVKAGHKKLF. CDR3 sequence (DNA): TGTGCCACCTGGGATGGGGTCAAGGCTGGGCATAAGAAACTCTTC.

Turning to this clone: Other DNA sequences in the same sample also yield this CDR3. This chain uses TRGV9 with TRGJ1 or TRGJ2. CDR1 and CDR2 (germline): GITISATS, ISYDGTV (reference sequence). The CDR3 length is 11 residues. Losses at the gene ends were 3 bases for V and 9 bases for J; bases not matched to a gene: 5. In DNA, the CDR3 is TGTGCCTTGTGGGAGCCCCTTAAGAAACTCTTT. Residues: CALWEPLKKLF.

The chain couples TRGV4 to TRGJ1 or TRGJ2. V shed 6 bases and J 5 bases; nucleotides not matched to a gene: 7. The CDR3 has 12 residues. The germline V gene encodes CDR1 EGSTGY and CDR2 YDSYTSSV. CDR3 in DNA: TGTGCCACCTGGAGGGCCCATTATAAGAAACTCTTT. As protein: CATWRAHYKKLF.

V gene TRGV8 combines with J gene TRGJP2. Trimming cost V 4 bases and J 0 bases; bases outside gene matches: 8. The V gene's germline CDR1 is VENAVY and CDR2 YDSYNSRV. The CDR3 runs 16 residues. The CDR3 region is CATWDAFHSSDWIKTF. The CDR3 DNA sequence: TGTGCCACCTGGGACGCGTTCCATAGTAGTGATTGGATCAAGACGTTT.

This clone was seen once. J is TRGJ1 or TRGJ2 and V is TRGV3. The V gene's germline CDR1 is VTNTFY and CDR2 YDVSTARD (reference sequence). Trimming cost V 3 bases and J 2 bases; bases outside gene matches: 7. The CDR3 totals 14 residues. CDR3 sequence: CATWDGTDYYKKLF. The DNA for the CDR3 is TGTGCCACCTGGGACGGAACCGATTATTATAAGAAACTCTTT.

The table lists this clone with a few counts. The chain links TRGV4 to TRGJ1 or TRGJ2. The V gene end was trimmed by 5 bases and the J gene end by 7 bases; junction bases not matched to a gene: 14. This CDR3 has 14 residues. Germline loops: CDR1 EGSTGY, CDR2 YDSYTSSV. CDR3 nucleotide sequence: TGTGCCACCTGGGTCCCCAGTAAAGAGTATAAGAAACTCTTT. It yields the protein CATWVPSKEYKKLF.

The chain couples TRGV9 to TRGJ1 or TRGJ2. Germline V lookup: CDR1 GITISATS, CDR2 ISYDGTV (reference sequence). V lost 5 bases, J lost 4 bases, and 8 bases stayed unmatched. This CDR3 has 13 amino acids. The CDR3 nucleotides read TGTGCCTTGTGGGTGGTTGTCTATTATAAGAAACTCTTT. This sequence encodes CALWVVVYYKKLF.